Listed below are T cell receptor beta chains from one sample, sequenced in a study of technical replicates of blood from a handful of donors. TCRdb's table, derived via immunoSEQ multiplex PCR, lists solely in-frame clones and lacks some. The table lists 87,000 or so clones, approximately 95% of them singletons. Sequencing was performed on T cells isolated from PBMCs. These receptor sequences come from a human donor in good health. Each CDR3 is given with its conserved first and last residue. D genes are given only for firm matches. Not all rows give a size; the values are once, few, many and, for expanded clones, a class.

>NA|TRBJ2-1|NA|TRBV30
CAWSVTRGRSYNEQFF
TGTGCCTGGAGTGTAACACGCGGAAGGTCCTACAATGAGCAGTTCTTC
>NA|TRBJ2-2|TRBD2|TRBV6-5
CASSYGLVGGELFF
TGTGCCAGCAGTTACGGACTAGTGGGAGGGGAGCTGTTTTTT
>NA|TRBJ2-3|TRBD2|TRBV27
CASREHLISGSGADTQYF
TGTGCCAGCAGGGAACATCTAATTAGCGGGAGTGGGGCAGATACGCAGTATTTT
>NA|TRBJ1-1|NA|TRBV4-1
CASSQGSGMVYTEAFF
TGCGCCAGCAGCCAAGGTTCAGGAATGGTTTACACTGAAGCTTTCTTT
>NA|TRBJ1-1|NA|TRBV29-1
CSVEQGWNTEAFF
TGCAGCGTTGAACAGGGGTGGAACACTGAAGCTTTCTTT
>NA|TRBJ2-1|TRBD2|TRBV5-1
CASGTSSGRHNEQFF
TGCGCCAGCGGAACCTCTAGCGGGAGGCATAATGAGCAGTTCTTC
>once|TRBJ1-1|NA|TRBV18
CASSPRQPRNTEAFF
TGTGCCAGCTCGCCCAGACAGCCTAGGAACACTGAAGCTTTCTTT
>NA|TRBJ2-5|NA|TRBV23-1
CASRRTGAETQYF
TGCGCCAGCAGACGGACGGGAGCAGAGACCCAGTACTTC
>NA|TRBJ1-4|TRBD1|TRBV6-6
CASRPTGLNEKLFF
TGTGCCAGCAGGCCGACAGGGCTTAATGAAAAACTGTTTTTT
>NA|TRBJ2-2|NA|TRBV27
CASSLNYGELFF
TGTGCCAGCAGTTTGAACTACGGGGAGCTGTTTTTT
>NA|TRBJ2-1|TRBD2|TRBV7-2
CASRGTSGYNEQFF
TGTGCCAGCCGCGGGACTAGCGGATACAATGAGCAGTTCTTC
>NA|TRBJ1-5|NA|TRBV15
CATSRDITGAQHF
TGTGCCACCAGCAGAGATATTACCGGGGCCCAGCATTTT
>NA|TRBJ2-1|TRBD2|TRBV5-4
CASSGLAGETNEQFF
TGTGCCAGCAGCGGACTAGCGGGAGAGACCAATGAGCAGTTCTTC
>once|TRBJ2-7|TRBD1|TRBV7-8
CASSWDSYEQYF
TGTGCCAGCAGCTGGGACAGCTACGAGCAGTACTTC
>NA|TRBJ1-2|NA|TRBV11-2
CASSLGAQGYTF
TGTGCCAGCAGCTTAGGGGCCCAAGGCTACACCTTC
>NA|TRBJ2-1|TRBD2|TRBV7-9
CASSPGTSGRAPYNEQFF
TGTGCCAGCAGCCCCGGGACTAGCGGGAGGGCCCCCTACAATGAGCAGTTCTTC
>NA|TRBJ2-7|NA|TRBV27
CASSHRDSAREQYF
TGTGCCAGCAGCCACCGGGACTCCGCCAGGGAGCAGTACTTC
>NA|TRBJ1-2|NA|TRBV6-5
CASSYDVTNYGYTF
TGTGCCAGCAGTTACGACGTGACAAACTATGGCTACACCTTC
>NA|TRBJ1-4|TRBD1|TRBV5-1
CASSFQTGGTATNEKLFF
TGCGCCAGCAGCTTTCAGACAGGGGGCACTGCAACTAATGAAAAACTGTTTTTT
>NA|TRBJ1-2|NA|TRBV28
CASSPSQDRFFLF
TGTGCCAGCAGCCCCTCCCAGGACAGATTTTTTCTTTTC
>NA|TRBJ2-7|NA|TRBV6-5
CASSYSGQAAHEQYF
TGTGCCAGCAGTTACTCGGGGCAGGCGGCCCACGAGCAGTACTTC
>NA|TRBJ1-5|NA|TRBV27
CASSLDTLQPQHF
TGTGCCAGCAGTTTGGACACTCTTCAGCCCCAGCATTTT
>once|TRBJ2-7|NA|TRBV6-5
CASRSVYEQYF
TGTGCCAGCAGATCCGTGTACGAGCAGTACTTC
>once|TRBJ2-7|NA|TRBV6-1
CASSEGRDLSYEQYF
TGTGCCAGCAGTGAAGGCCGGGACTTGTCCTACGAGCAGTACTTC
>NA|TRBJ2-1|NA|TRBV9
CASSVSPLALDEQFF
TGTGCCAGCAGCGTATCCCCCCTAGCGTTGGATGAGCAGTTCTTC
>NA|TRBJ2-3|TRBD2|TRBV7-6
CASSHWLGREGTDTQYF
TGTGCCAGCAGCCATTGGTTAGGGCGGGAGGGCACAGATACGCAGTATTTT
>NA|TRBJ2-5|NA|TRBV5-1
CASSLGVSGYQETQYF
TGCGCCAGCAGCTTGGGGGTGTCAGGATACCAAGAGACCCAGTACTTC
>NA|TRBJ1-1|NA|TRBV29-1
CSVGEGAFF
TGCAGCGTCGGGGAGGGAGCTTTCTTT
>once|TRBJ1-2|TRBD1|TRBV19
CASSRGQAINYGYTF
TGTGCCAGTAGCCGGGGACAGGCAATAAACTATGGCTACACCTTC
>NA|TRBJ1-1|NA|TRBV4-3
CASRTGGTEAFF
TGCGCCAGCAGGACGGGTGGGACTGAAGCTTTCTTT
>NA|TRBJ2-3|NA|TRBV5-1
CASSTPLAVITDTQYF
TGCGCCAGCAGCACCCCGCTGGCAGTTATCACAGATACGCAGTATTTT
>NA|TRBJ2-7|TRBD2|TRBV2
CASNSLLAGVPYEQYF
TGTGCCAGCAACAGTCTGTTAGCGGGAGTTCCCTACGAGCAGTACTTC
>NA|TRBJ1-4|NA|TRBV28
CASSSGQFNEKLFF
TGTGCCAGCAGTTCGGGACAATTTAATGAAAAACTGTTTTTT
>NA|TRBJ2-7|TRBD1|TRBV27
CASSLSTTGLPYEQYF
TGTGCCAGCAGTTTATCCACGACAGGGTTACCCTACGAGCAGTACTTC
>NA|TRBJ2-3|TRBD1|TRBV27
CASSSPMDRTDTQYF
TGTGCCAGCAGTTCGCCTATGGACAGGACAGATACGCAGTATTTT
>once|TRBJ2-7|TRBD1|TRBV7-9
CASSFVGQGSAYEQYF
TGTGCCAGCAGCTTTGTAGGACAGGGGTCTGCCTACGAGCAGTACTTC
>NA|TRBJ2-1|TRBD1|TRBV5-6
CASSLTRDRGGDEQFF
TGTGCCAGCAGCCTTACCCGGGACAGGGGGGGAGATGAGCAGTTCTTC
>NA|TRBJ1-3|TRBD1|TRBV7-9
CASSLTGAGNTIYF
TGTGCCAGCAGCCTTACAGGGGCTGGAAACACCATATATTTT
>once|TRBJ2-5|NA|TRBV9
CASSRQEEETQYF
TGTGCCAGCAGCCGACAGGAGGAAGAGACCCAGTACTTC
>NA|TRBJ2-7|NA|TRBV27
CASSLNPSVAYEQYF
TGTGCCAGCAGTCTCAACCCTAGCGTCGCCTACGAGCAGTACTTC
>NA|TRBJ1-1|NA|TRBV6-5
CASRLGEGMNTEAFF
TGTGCCAGCAGATTAGGGGAGGGGATGAACACTGAAGCTTTCTTT
>NA|TRBJ1-5|NA|TRBV5-6
CASSLGDRDNQPQHF
TGTGCCAGCAGCTTGGGAGACAGAGATAATCAGCCCCAGCATTTT
>NA|TRBJ2-5|TRBD1|TRBV7-9
CASSRDRRDQETQYF
TGTGCCAGCAGCAGGGACAGGAGGGACCAAGAGACCCAGTACTTC
>NA|TRBJ2-3|NA|TRBV2
CASSPGIFRATQYF
TGTGCCAGCAGTCCGGGGATCTTTCGAGCTACGCAGTATTTT
>NA|TRBJ2-3|TRBD2|TRBV10-3
CAISEGIAGLTDTQYF
TGTGCCATCAGTGAAGGGATAGCGGGACTGACAGATACGCAGTATTTT
>NA|TRBJ2-7|TRBD2|TRBV27
CASSPTSGINEQYF
TGTGCCAGCAGTCCCACTAGCGGGATTAACGAGCAGTACTTC
>NA|TRBJ2-7|NA|TRBV9
CASSVGGPYEQYF
TGTGCCAGCAGCGTAGGAGGGCCCTACGAGCAGTACTTC
>NA|TRBJ2-7|NA|TRBV14
CASSQAYEQYF
TGTGCCAGCAGCCAAGCTTACGAGCAGTACTTC
>NA|TRBJ1-2|NA|TRBV18
CASSPTMEGRDRGYTF
TGTGCCAGCTCACCAACTATGGAGGGGCGTGATCGGGGCTACACCTTC
>NA|TRBJ2-7|NA|TRBV5-4
CASKVAGGSYEQYF
TGTGCCAGCAAAGTGGCGGGTGGCTCCTACGAGCAGTACTTC
>NA|TRBJ2-4|NA|TRBV2
CASSVFGGAENIQYF
TGTGCCAGCAGTGTCTTTGGGGGCGCGGAAAACATTCAGTACTTC